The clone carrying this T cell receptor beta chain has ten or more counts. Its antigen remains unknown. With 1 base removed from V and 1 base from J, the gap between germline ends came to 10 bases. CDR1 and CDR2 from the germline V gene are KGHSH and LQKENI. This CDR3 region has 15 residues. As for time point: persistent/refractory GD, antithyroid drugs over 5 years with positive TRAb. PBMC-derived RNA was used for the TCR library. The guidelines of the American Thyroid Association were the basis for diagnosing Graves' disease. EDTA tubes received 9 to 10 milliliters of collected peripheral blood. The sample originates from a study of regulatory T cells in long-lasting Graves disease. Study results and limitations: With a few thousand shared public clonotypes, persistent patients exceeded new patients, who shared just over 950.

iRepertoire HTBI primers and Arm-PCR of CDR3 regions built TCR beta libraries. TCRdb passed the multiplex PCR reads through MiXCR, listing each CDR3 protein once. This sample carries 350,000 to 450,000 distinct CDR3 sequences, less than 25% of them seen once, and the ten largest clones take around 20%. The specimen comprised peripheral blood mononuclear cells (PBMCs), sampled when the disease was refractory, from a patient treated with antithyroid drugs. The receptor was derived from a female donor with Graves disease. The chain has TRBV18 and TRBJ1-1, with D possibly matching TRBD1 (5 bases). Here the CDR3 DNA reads TGTGCCAGCTCACCACAGAGGGGAGGGAACACTGAAGCTTTCTTT. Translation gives CASSPQRGGNTEAFF.